This passage covers 15 T cell receptor beta chains from one sample sequenced in a study of cytomegalovirus exposure and HLA in healthy donors. Some clones are missing from TCRdb's copy, which holds only in-frame ones; the method was immunoSEQ multiplex PCR. The table has fewer than 95,000 clones, 94% seen once. The sequencing input was PBMCs. The origin of the receptors is a woman aged 18 to 35 in good health and CMV-seronegative.

The V and J genes are TRBV11-2 and TRBJ1-4; no clear D gene. The CDR3 consists of 12 residues. Trimming took off 5 bases at V and 8 bases at J, with 9 bases between the two ends. Germline V gene sequence: CDR1 SGHAT, CDR2 FQNNGV. CDR3 sequence reads: CASSQLGEKLFF. CDR3 nucleotide sequence: TGTGCCAGCAGCCAACTAGGAGAAAAACTGTTTTTT.

This clone was recorded only once. The J gene is TRBJ2-4, the V gene TRBV6-6; perhaps TRBD1 as D (6 bases). This CDR3 comprises 13 residues. The germline CDR1 and CDR2 sequences are MNHNY and SVGAGI (reference sequence). Between the trimmed V and J ends, which lost 4 bases and 8 bases, there was a span of 12 bases. CDR3 residues: CASSSRGWDIQYF. CDR3 DNA sequence: TGTGCCAGCAGTTCCAGGGGTTGGGACATTCAGTACTTC.

The rearrangement uses TRBV15 and TRBJ1-3, with D perhaps matching TRBD1 (5 bases). Germline V gene lookup returns CDR1 LNHNV and CDR2 YYDKDF (reference sequence). V was clipped by 1 base and J by 6 bases, with 16 bases between them. This CDR3 contains 16 residues. DNA of the CDR3: TGTGCCACCAGCAGAGGTGAAGAAGGGGCTAAAAACACCATATATTTT. Translated, it gives CATSRGEEGAKNTIYF.

This chain links TRBV28 with TRBJ2-5, with 8 bases identical to TRBD1. Per germline, CDR1 MDHEN and CDR2 SYDVKM. V lost 3 bases to trimming and J lost 4 bases; unmatched junction nucleotides: 7. The CDR3 covers 15 residues. The CDR3 reads CASSFGQGDAETQYF. The CDR3 DNA reads TGTGCCAGCAGTTTCGGACAGGGTGATGCAGAGACCCAGTACTTC.

This chain joins TRBV5-1 and TRBJ2-3; 9 bases fit TRBD2. V trimming: 4 bases; J trimming: 8 bases; junction bases outside the gene matches: 14. The CDR3 sequence is 16 residues long. Per the germline V gene, CDR1 is SGHRS and CDR2 is YFSETQ. CDR3 loop: CASSPRAAGGDGTQYF. CDR3 DNA sequence: TGCGCCAGCAGCCCAAGGGCTGCGGGGGGGGATGGTACGCAGTATTTT.

The V and J genes are TRBV28 and TRBJ2-2; possible D gene TRBD2, 5 bases. V lost 6 bases and J 1 base, leaving 12 bases between the germline ends. The length of the CDR3 is 15 residues. Per germline, CDR1 MDHEN and CDR2 SYDVKM. The CDR3 DNA follows: TGTGCCAGCAGACTAGGACCGAGGAACACCGGGGAGCTGTTTTTT. Amino acid sequence: CASRLGPRNTGELFF.

The chain is built from TRBV11-2 and TRBJ1-6, with 7 positions matching TRBD1. The CDR3 runs to 15 residues. Trimming at V came to 0 bases and at J to 7 bases, leaving 3 bases not matched to a gene. CDR1 and CDR2 from the germline V gene are SGHAT and FQNNGV. Here the CDR3 DNA reads TGTGCCAGCAGCTTAGAGGAGACAGGGAATTCACCCCTCCACTTT. As protein: CASSLEETGNSPLHF.

This chain joins TRBV4-2 and TRBJ1-3, with D possibly TRBD1 on 6 matching bases. Trimming stripped 8 bases from V and 3 bases from J, with 11 bases between. The CDR3 is 13 residues long. Germline assignment: CDR1 LGHNA and CDR2 YNFKEQ. The CDR3 sequence: CASEQGYGNTIYF. DNA of the CDR3: TGTGCCAGCGAACAGGGTTATGGAAACACCATATATTTT.

This clone was picked up a small number of times. V is TRBV5-1 and J is TRBJ1-2; D ambiguous. Trimming cost V 5 bases and J 7 bases, with 15 bases left between them. Looked up from germline, CDR1 is SGHRS and CDR2 is YFSETQ. The CDR3 has 13 amino acids. CDR3: CASSSSAGRGYTF. CDR3 in DNA: TGCGCCAGCAGTTCGTCGGCGGGTCGTGGCTACACCTTC.

V and J are TRBV13 and TRBJ1-4; 11 nucleotides line up with TRBD1. The CDR3 has 15 residues. After removal of 0 bases from V and 7 bases from J, the junction contained 1 base not matched to a gene. Germline loops: CDR1 PRHDT, CDR2 FYEKMQ (reference sequence). The CDR3 sequence is CASSLGGTGGEKLFF. CDR3 sequence (DNA): TGTGCCAGCAGCTTAGGAGGGACAGGGGGTGAAAAACTGTTTTTT. The full variable domain, rest sourced from reference TRBV13 and TRBJ1-4, is AAGVIQSPRHLIKEKRETATLKCYPIPRHDTVYWYQQGPGQDPQFLISFYEKMQSDKGSIPDRFSAQQFSDYHSELNMSSLELGDSALYFCASSLGGTGGEKLFFGSGTQLSVL.

The CDR3 sequence: CASSIVNRNNQPQHF. The DNA of the CDR3 is TGTGCCAGTAGTATAGTAAACAGGAATAATCAGCCCCAGCATTTT. The V and J genes are TRBV19 and TRBJ1-5; weak D call: TRBD1 (5 bases). This CDR3 has 15 residues. CDR1 is LNHDA, CDR2 SQIVND, per germline (reference sequence). V shed 1 base and J shed 4 bases, with 11 bases lying between them.

The chain joins TRBV5-1 to TRBJ2-7; possibly TRBD1 for D (6 bases). V lost 5 bases, J lost 3 bases, and 9 bases lay in between. Per the germline V gene, CDR1 is SGHRS and CDR2 is YFSETQ. This CDR3 contains 12 residues. CDR3 loop: CASRTDSYEQYF. The CDR3 region has the DNA TGCGCCAGCAGGACGGACAGCTACGAGCAGTACTTC.

The V call is TRBV28, the J call TRBJ1-5, with a tentative D call TRBD1 (5 bases). This CDR3 region has 15 residues. Trimming removed 7 bases from V and 7 bases from J, with 20 bases in between. CDR1 and CDR2 from the germline V gene are MDHEN and SYDVKM. Written as DNA, the CDR3 is TGTGCCAGCAAGACCCCGCAGGGAGGATGGCAGCCCCAGCATTTT. Protein: CASKTPQGGWQPQHF. The variable domain in full, completed from reference TRBV28 and TRBJ1-5, reads DVKVTQSSRYLVKRTGEKVFLECVQDMDHENMFWYRQDPGLGLRLIYFSYDVKMKEKGDIPEGYSVSREKKERFSLILESASTNQTSMYLCASKTPQGGWQPQHFGDGTRLSIL.

CDR3 in amino acids: CASSFSGVQETQYF. CDR3 DNA: TGTGCCAGCAGTTTTAGCGGGGTCCAAGAGACCCAGTACTTC. The rearrangement joins TRBV27 to TRBJ2-5, with TRBD2 matching over 8 bases. V was pared by 3 bases and J by 1 base, with 1 base of the junction left unmatched. The CDR3 covers 14 residues. Germline-derived CDR1 and CDR2 are MNHEY and SMNVEV (reference sequence).

The chain joins TRBV27 to TRBJ2-2; TRBD2 matches 7 bases. After removal of 6 bases from V and 6 bases from J, the junction contained 13 bases not matched to a gene. From germline, CDR1 is MNHEY and CDR2 SMNVEV (reference sequence). The CDR3 spans 16 residues. The CDR3 sequence is CASSPQAGWSSGELFF. The CDR3 region has the DNA TGTGCCAGCAGCCCACAAGCGGGGTGGTCGTCCGGGGAGCTGTTTTTT.